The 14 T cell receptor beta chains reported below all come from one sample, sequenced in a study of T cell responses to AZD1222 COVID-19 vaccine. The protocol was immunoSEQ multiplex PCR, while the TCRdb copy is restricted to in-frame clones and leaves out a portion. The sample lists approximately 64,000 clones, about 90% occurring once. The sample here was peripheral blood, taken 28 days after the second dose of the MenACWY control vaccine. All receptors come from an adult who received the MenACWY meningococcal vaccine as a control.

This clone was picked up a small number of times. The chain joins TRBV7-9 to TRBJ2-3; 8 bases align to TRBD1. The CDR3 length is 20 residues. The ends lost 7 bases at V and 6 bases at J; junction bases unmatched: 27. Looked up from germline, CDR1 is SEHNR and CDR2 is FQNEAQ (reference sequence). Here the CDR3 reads CASTLDRGPLARFVMDTQYF. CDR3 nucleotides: TGTGCCAGCACGCTCGACAGGGGTCCCCTAGCGCGGTTTGTTATGGATACGCAGTATTTT.

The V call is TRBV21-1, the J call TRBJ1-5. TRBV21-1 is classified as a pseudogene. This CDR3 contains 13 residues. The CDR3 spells CASSKGPNQPQHF. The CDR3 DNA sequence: TGTGCCAGCAGCAAAGGACCAAATCAGCCCCAGCATTTT.

CDR3 in amino acids: CAIKDSRSGNTIYF. The CDR3 coding sequence is TGTGCCATCAAAGACAGCCGCTCTGGAAACACCATATATTTT. The V and J genes are TRBV10-3 and TRBJ1-3; a weak D match, TRBD1 (5 bases). V shed 7 bases and J shed 0 bases, with 10 bases lying between them. This CDR3 is 14 amino acids long. The germline V gene has CDR1 ENHRY and CDR2 SYGVKD.

CDR3 sequence reads: CASSQTGDYGYTF. The CDR3 bases are TGTGCCAGCAGTCAAACAGGGGACTATGGCTACACCTTC. The chain uses TRBV6-5 and TRBJ1-2, with 7 nucleotides matching TRBD1. Germline trimming cut 5 bases from V and 3 bases from J; bases unmatched to any gene: 3. Germline loops: CDR1 MNHEY, CDR2 SVGAGI. The CDR3 is 13 residues long.

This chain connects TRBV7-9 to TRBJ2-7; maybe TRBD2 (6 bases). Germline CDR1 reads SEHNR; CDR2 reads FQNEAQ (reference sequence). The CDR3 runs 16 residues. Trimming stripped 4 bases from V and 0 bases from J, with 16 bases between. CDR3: CASSSSPGTFSYEQYF. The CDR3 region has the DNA TGTGCCAGCAGCTCAAGTCCCGGGACTTTCTCCTACGAGCAGTACTTC. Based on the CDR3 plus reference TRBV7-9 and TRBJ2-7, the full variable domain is DTGVSQNPRHKITKRGQNVTFRCDPISEHNRLYWYRQTLGQGPEFLTYFQNEAQLEKSRLLSDRFSAERPKGSFSTLEIQRTEQGDSAMYLCASSSSPGTFSYEQYFGPGTRLTVT.

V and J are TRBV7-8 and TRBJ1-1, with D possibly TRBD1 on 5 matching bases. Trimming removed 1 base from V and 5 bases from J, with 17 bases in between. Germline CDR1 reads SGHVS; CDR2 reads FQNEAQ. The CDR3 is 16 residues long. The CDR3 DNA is TGTGCCAGCAGCTTAGAGAGTTTCGGGGCATCGACTGAAGCTTTCTTT. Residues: CASSLESFGASTEAFF.

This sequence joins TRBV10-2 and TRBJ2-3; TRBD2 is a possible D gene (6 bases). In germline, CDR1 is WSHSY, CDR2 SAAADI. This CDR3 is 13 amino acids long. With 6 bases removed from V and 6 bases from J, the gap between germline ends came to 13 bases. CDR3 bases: TGCGCCAGCAGGTCACCCCTAGCGGATACGCAGTATTTT. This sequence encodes CASRSPLADTQYF.

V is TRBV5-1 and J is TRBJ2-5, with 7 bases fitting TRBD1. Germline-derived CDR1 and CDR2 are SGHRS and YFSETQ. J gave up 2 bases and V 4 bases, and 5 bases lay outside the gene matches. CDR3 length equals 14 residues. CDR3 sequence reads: CASSPGTVQETQYF. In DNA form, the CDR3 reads TGCGCCAGCAGCCCTGGGACAGTACAAGAGACCCAGTACTTC.

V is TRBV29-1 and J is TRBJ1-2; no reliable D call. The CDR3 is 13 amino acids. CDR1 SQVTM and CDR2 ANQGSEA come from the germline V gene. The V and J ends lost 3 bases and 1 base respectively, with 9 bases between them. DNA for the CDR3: TGCAGCGTTGAGACTGGCCGTAACTATGGCTACACCTTC. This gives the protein CSVETGRNYGYTF.

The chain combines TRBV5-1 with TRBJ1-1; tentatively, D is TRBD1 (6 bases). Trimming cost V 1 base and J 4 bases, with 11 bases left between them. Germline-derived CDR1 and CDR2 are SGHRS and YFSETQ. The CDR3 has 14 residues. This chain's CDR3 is CASSLSLGGTEAFF. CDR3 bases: TGCGCCAGCAGCTTGTCCCTAGGGGGCACTGAAGCTTTCTTT.

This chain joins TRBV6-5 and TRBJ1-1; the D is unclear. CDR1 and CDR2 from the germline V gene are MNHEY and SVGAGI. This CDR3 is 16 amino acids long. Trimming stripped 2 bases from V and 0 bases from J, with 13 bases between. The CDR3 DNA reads TGTGCCAGCAGTTACCGGGCCAGAGGGTTGAACACTGAAGCTTTCTTT. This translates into CASSYRARGLNTEAFF.

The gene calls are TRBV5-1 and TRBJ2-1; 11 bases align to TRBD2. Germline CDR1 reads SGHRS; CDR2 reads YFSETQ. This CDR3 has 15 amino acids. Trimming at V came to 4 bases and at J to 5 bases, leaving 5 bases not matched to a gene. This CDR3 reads CASSHGTSGDNEQFF. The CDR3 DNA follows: TGCGCCAGCAGCCACGGGACTAGCGGAGACAATGAGCAGTTCTTC.

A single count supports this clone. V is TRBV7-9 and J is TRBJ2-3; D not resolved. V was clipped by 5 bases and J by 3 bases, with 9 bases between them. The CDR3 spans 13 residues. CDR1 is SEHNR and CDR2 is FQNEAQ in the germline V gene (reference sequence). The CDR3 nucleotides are TGTGCCAGCAGCCCCCCCGCGACAGATACGCAGTATTTT. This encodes CASSPPATDTQYF.

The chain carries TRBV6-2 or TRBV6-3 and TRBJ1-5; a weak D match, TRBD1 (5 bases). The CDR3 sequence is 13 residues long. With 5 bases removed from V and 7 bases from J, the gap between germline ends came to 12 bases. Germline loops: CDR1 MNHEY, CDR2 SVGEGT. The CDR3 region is CASSLRVWQPQHF. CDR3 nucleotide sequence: TGTGCCAGCAGTCTCAGGGTTTGGCAGCCCCAGCATTTT.